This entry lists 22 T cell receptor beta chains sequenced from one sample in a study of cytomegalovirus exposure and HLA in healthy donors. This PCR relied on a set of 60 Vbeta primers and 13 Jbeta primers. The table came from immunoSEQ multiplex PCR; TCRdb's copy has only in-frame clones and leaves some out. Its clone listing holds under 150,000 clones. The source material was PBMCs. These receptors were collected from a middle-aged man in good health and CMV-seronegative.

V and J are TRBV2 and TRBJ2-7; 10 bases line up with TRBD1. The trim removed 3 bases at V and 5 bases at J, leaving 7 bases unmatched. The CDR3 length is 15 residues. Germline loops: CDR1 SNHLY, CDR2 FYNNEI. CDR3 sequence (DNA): TGTGCCAGCAGTGATCTGGGACAGGGGACGGACGAGCAGTACTTC. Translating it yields CASSDLGQGTDEQYF.

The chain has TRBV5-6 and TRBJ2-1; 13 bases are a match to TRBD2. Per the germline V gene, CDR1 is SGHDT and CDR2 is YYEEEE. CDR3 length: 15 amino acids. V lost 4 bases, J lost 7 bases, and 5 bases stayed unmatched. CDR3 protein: CASSRTSGGWNEQFF. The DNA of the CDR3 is TGTGCCAGCAGCAGGACTAGCGGGGGTTGGAATGAGCAGTTCTTC.

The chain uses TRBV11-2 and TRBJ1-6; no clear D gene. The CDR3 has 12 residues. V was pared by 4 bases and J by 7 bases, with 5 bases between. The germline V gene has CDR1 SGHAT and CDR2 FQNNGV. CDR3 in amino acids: CASSSFNSPLHF. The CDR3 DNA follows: TGTGCCAGCAGCTCGTTCAATTCACCCCTCCACTTT.

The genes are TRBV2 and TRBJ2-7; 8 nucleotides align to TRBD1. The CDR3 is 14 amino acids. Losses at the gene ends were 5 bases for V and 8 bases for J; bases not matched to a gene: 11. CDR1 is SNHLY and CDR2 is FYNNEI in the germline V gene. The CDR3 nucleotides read TGTGCCAGCAGTAGAGGACAGGGTATCCCGCAGCAGTACTTC. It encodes CASSRGQGIPQQYF.

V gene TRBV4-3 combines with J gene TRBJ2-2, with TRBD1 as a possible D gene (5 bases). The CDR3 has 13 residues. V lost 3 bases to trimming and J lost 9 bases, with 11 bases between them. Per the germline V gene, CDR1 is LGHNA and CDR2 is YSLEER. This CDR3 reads CASSQGGARELFF. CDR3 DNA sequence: TGCGCCAGCAGCCAGGGTGGGGCCAGGGAGCTGTTTTTT.

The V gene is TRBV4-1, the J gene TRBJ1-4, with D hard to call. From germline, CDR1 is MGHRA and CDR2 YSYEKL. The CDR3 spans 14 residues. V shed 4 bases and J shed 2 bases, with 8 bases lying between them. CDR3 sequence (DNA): TGCGCCAGCAGCCCCACGGTTACTAATGAAAAACTGTTTTTT. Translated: CASSPTVTNEKLFF.

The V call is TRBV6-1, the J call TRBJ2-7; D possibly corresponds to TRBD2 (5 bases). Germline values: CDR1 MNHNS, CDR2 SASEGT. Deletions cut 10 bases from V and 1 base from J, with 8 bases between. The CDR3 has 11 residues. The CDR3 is CAIRGSYEQYF. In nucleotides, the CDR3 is TGTGCCATTCGGGGATCCTACGAGCAGTACTTC.

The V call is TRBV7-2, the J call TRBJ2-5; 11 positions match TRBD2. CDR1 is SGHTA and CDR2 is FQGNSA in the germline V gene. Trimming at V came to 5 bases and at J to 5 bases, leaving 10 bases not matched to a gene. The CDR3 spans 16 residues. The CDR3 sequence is CASSHGTSGGRETQYF. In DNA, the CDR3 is TGTGCCAGCAGCCACGGGACTAGCGGAGGGCGGGAGACCCAGTACTTC.

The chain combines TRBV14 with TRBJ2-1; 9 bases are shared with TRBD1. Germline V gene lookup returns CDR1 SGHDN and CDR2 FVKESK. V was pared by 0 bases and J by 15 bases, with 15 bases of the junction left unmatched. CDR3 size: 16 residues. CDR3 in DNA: TGTGCCAGCAGCCAAGAAGACAGGACAGGGGCCCCACAGGGGTTCTTC. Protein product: CASSQEDRTGAPQGFF.

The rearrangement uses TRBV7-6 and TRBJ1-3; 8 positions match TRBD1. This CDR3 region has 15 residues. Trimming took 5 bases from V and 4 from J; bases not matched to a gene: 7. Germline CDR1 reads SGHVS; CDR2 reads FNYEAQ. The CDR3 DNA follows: TGTGCCAGCAGCCCGATTGGACAGGGCGGAAACACCATATATTTT. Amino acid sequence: CASSPIGQGGNTIYF.

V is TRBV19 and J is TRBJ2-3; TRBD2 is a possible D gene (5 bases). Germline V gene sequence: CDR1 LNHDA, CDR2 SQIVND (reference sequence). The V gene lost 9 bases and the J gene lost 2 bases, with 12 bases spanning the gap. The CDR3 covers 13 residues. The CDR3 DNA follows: TGTGCCAGCGGGAAACGGTACACAGATACGCAGTATTTT. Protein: CASGKRYTDTQYF.

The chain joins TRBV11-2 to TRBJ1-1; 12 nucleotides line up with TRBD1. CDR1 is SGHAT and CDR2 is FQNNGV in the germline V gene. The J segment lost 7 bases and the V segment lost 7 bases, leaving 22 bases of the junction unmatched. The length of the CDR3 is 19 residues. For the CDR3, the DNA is TGTGCCAGCAACCAAATCATGAGGAGGGACAGGGGGCGAGAAGTTGAAGCTTTCTTT. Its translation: CASNQIMRRDRGREVEAFF.

The CDR3 region is CSVDYRGLGQETQYF. CDR3 in DNA: TGCAGCGTGGACTACAGGGGGCTTGGTCAAGAGACCCAGTACTTC. This chain links TRBV29-1 with TRBJ2-5, with 9 positions matching TRBD1. With V trimmed by 6 bases and J by 2 bases, 10 bases remained unmatched. The germline gives CDR1 SQVTM, CDR2 ANQGSEA. CDR3 size: 15 residues.

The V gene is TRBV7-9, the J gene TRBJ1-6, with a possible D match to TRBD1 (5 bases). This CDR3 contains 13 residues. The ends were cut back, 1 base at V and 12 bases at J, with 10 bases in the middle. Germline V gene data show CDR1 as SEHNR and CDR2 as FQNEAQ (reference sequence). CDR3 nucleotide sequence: TGTGCCAGCAGCTTAGGGGGGGTGGAACCCCTCCACTTT. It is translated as CASSLGGVEPLHF.

Written as DNA, the CDR3 is TGCGCCAGCACCCTGGGACAGGGTGACAAAAACATTCAGTACTTC. Amino acid sequence: CASTLGQGDKNIQYF. The rearrangement links TRBV5-1 to TRBJ2-4; 9 bases agree with TRBD1. The ends lost 6 bases at V and 3 bases at J; junction bases unmatched: 7. There are 15 residues in the CDR3. Germline loops: CDR1 SGHRS, CDR2 YFSETQ.

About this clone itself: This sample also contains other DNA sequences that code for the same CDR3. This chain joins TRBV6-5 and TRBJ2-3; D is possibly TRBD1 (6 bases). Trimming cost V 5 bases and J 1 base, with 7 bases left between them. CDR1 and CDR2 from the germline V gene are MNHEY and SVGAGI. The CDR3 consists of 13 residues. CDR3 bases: TGTGCCAGCAGTAGACAGGGCACAGATACGCAGTATTTT. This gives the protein CASSRQGTDTQYF.

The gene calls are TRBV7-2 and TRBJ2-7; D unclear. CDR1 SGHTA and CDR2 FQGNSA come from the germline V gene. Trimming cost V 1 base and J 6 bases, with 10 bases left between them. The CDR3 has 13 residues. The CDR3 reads CASSLGAVFEQYF. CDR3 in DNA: TGTGCCAGCAGCTTAGGGGCCGTATTCGAGCAGTACTTC.

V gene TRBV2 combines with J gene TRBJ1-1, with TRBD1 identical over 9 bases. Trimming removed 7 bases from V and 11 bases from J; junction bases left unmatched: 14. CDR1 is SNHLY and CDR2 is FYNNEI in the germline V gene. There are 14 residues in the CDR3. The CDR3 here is CASTLTGTGNWAFF. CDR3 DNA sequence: TGTGCCAGCACCCTAACCGGGACAGGGAACTGGGCTTTCTTT. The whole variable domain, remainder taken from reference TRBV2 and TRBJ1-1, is EPEVTQTPSHQVTQMGQEVILRCVPISNHLYFYWYRQILGQKVEFLVSFYNNEISEKSEIFDDQFSVERPDGSNFTLKIRSTKLEDSAMYFCASTLTGTGNWAFFGQGTRLTVV.

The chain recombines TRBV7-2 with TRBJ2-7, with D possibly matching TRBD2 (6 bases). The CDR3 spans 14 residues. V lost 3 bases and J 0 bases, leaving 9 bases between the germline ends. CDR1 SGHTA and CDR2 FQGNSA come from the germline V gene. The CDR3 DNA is TGTGCCAGCAGCTTTGGGACTGCCTCCTACGAGCAGTACTTC. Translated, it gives CASSFGTASYEQYF. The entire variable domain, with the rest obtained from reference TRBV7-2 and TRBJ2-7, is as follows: GAGVSQSPSNKVTEKGKDVELRCDPISGHTALYWYRQSLGQGLEFLIYFQGNSAPDKSGLPSDRFSAERTGGSVSTLTIQRTQQEDSAVYLCASSFGTASYEQYFGPGTRLTVT.

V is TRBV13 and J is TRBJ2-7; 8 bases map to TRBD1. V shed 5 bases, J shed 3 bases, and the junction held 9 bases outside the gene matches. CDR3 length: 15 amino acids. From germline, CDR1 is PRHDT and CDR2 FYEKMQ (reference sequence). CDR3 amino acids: CASSITGTGVYEQYF. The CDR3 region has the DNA TGTGCCAGCAGCATCACCGGGACAGGCGTCTACGAGCAGTACTTC. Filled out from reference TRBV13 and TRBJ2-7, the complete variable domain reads AAGVIQSPRHLIKEKRETATLKCYPIPRHDTVYWYQQGPGQDPQFLISFYEKMQSDKGSIPDRFSAQQFSDYHSELNMSSLELGDSALYFCASSITGTGVYEQYFGPGTRLTVT.

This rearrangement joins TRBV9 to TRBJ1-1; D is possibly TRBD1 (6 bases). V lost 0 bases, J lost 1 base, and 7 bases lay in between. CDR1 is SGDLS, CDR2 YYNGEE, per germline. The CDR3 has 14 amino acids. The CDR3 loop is CASSVGQENTEAFF. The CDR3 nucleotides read TGTGCCAGCAGCGTAGGACAGGAGAACACTGAAGCTTTCTTT.

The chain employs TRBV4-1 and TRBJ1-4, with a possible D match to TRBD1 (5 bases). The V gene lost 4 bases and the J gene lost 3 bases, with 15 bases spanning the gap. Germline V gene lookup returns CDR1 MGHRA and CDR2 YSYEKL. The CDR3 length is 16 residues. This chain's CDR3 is CASSRGTSGANEKLFF. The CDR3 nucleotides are TGCGCCAGCAGCCGCGGGACTTCGGGGGCTAATGAAAAACTGTTTTTT.